The clone carrying this T cell receptor beta chain is medium-sized by share. The antigen is unknown. These data originate in a study of circulating CD8 cells and anti-PD-1 response in melanoma. Study results and limitations: Most experiments lacked replicates. Some patients were treatment-naive; others were previously treated. No tumor material was available, so peptide assays assessed reactivity. Diversity ranked highest in DNEG and lowest in TIGIT subsets.

The V gene lost 8 bases and the J gene lost 4 bases, with 12 bases spanning the gap. The CDR3 spans 13 residues. Four subsets defined by PD-1 and/or TIGIT were sorted from live CD3+CD8+TCRalphabeta+ cells. Each library started from roughly 15 ng of total RNA using the QIAseq Immune Repertoire TCR panel. TCRdb redid the calling of the reads with MiXCR, one entry per CDR3 protein. There are around 210 distinct CDR3 sequences in the sample; more than 7.5% occur only once, and 83% lies in the top ten. This rearrangement joins TRBV12-3 or TRBV12-4 to TRBJ1-3; D call uncertain. The sequence derives from a human donor with melanoma. The sequenced sample was CD8+ T cells from PBMCs, obtained at baseline or after one month of anti-PD-1 therapy (not recorded which). CDR3 nucleotide sequence: TGTGCCAGCGGGTCCGGCCCCGGAAACACCATATATTTT. This gives the protein CASGSGPGNTIYF.